This T cell receptor beta chain was observed in a study of response to subunit inactivated influenza vaccine. Study observations and caveats: New T cells are recruited in small numbers by each seasonal influenza vaccination, according to the authors' suggestion.

TCRdb processed the RT-PCR reads anew with MiXCR; each CDR3 protein has one entry. The table lists under 800,000 distinct CDR3 sequences, approximately 13% of them singletons. V was trimmed by 8 bases and J by 5 bases, leaving 16 bases between them. The CDR3 length is 14 residues. In germline, CDR1 is MDHEN, CDR2 SYDVKM. Only a few counts were recorded for this clonotype. Its antigen is unknown. The V call is TRBV28, the J call TRBJ2-1, with TRBD1 as a possible D gene (7 bases). The sample was PBMCs from blood, taken 14 to 15 days before vaccination. This receptor was taken from a man over 45 who received an inactivated influenza vaccine. The CDR3 coding sequence is TGTGCCAGCGGGGGGCAGGGGGAGGACAATGAGCAGTTCTTC. Amino acid sequence: CASGGQGEDNEQFF.